This entry concerns a single T cell receptor beta chain. This sample was included in a study of blood T cell repertoires in COVID-19. The germline V gene has CDR1 SQVTM and CDR2 ANQGSEA. CDR3 length: 17 amino acids. The V end was cut by 5 bases, the J end by 2 bases, with 23 bases between. Some clones are missing from TCRdb's copy, which holds only in-frame ones; the method was immunoSEQ multiplex PCR. The table has roughly 350,000 clones, approximately 90% seen once. The chain is built from TRBV29-1 and TRBJ2-3; TRBD2 is a possible D gene (7 bases). Specimen: peripheral blood. The TCR was taken from a woman aged 18-29 years who had recovered from COVID-19. DNA for the CDR3: TGCAGCGTTAGGGGGGGGGAGACCCCGAGAATCACAGATACGCAGTATTTT. Its translation is CSVRGGETPRITDTQYF.